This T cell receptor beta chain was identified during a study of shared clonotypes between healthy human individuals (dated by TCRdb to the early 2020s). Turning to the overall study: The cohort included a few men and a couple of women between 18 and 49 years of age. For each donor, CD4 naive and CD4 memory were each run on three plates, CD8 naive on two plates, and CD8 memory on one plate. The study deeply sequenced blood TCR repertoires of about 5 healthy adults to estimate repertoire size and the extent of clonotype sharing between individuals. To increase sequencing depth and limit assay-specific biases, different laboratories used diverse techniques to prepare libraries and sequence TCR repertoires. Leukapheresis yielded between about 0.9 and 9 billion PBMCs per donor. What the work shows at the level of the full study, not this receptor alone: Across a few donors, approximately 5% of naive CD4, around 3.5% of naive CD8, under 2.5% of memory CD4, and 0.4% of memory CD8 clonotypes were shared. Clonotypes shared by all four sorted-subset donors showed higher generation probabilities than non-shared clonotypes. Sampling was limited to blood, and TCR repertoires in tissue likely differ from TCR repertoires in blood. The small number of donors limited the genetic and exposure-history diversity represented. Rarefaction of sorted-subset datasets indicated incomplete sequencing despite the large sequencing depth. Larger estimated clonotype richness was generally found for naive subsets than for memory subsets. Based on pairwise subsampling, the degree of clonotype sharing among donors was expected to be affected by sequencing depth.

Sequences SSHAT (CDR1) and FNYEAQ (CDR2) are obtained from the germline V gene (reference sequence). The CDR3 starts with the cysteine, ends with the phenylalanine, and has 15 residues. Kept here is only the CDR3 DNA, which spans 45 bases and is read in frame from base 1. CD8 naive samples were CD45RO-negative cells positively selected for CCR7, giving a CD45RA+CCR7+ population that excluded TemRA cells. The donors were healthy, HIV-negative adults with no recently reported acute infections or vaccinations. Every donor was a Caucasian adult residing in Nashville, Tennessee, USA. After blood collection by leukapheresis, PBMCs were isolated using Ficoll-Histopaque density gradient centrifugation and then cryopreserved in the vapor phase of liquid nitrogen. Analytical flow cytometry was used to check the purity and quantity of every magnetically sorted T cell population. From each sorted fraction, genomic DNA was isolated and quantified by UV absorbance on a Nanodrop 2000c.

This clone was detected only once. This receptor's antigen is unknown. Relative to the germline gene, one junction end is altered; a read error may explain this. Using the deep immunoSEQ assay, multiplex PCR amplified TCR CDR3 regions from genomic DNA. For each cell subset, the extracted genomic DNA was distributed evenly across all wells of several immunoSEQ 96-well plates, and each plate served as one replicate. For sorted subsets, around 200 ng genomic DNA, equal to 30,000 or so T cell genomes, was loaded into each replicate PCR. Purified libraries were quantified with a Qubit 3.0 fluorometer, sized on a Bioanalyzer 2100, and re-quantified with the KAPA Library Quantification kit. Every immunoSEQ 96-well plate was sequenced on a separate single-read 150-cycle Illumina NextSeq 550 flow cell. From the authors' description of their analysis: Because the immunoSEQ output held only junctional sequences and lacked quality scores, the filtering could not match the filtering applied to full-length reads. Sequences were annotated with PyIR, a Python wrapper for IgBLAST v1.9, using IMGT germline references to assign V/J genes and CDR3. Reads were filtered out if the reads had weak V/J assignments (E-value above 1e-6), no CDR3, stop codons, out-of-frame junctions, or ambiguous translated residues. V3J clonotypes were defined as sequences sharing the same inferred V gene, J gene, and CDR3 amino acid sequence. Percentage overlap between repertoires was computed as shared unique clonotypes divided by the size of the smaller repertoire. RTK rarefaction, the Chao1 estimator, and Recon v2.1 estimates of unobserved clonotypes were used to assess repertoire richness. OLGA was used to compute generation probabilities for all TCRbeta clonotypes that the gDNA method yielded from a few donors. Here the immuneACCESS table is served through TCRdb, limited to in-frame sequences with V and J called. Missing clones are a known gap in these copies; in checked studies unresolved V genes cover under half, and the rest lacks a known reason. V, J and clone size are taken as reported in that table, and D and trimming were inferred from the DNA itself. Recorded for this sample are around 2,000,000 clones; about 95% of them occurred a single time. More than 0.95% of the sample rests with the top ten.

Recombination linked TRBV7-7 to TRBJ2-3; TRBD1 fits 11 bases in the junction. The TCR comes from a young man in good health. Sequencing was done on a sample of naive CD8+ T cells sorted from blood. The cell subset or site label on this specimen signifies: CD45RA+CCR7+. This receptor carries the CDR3 CASSPGQGAGDTQYF. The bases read TGTGCTAGCAGCCCTGGACAGGGGGCTGGGGATACGCAGTATTTT.